Below, one T cell receptor (beta chain) is given with its context. Its antigen is not known. This entry comes from a study of T cells expressing NK-cell markers. TCRdb reprocessed the 5' RACE reads; each CDR3 protein has one entry and no DNA is given. This sample's table has 500,000 to 600,000 distinct CDR3 sequences. Overall study results and limits: The dominant NKG2C+ clonotypes represented about 1.0-7.5% of CD8+ T cells in six donors.

The specimen was blood T cells: a sorted CD56 or NKG2C T cell subset, CD4+ or CD8+ T cells, or bulk PBMC T cells (not recorded which). The clonotype originates from a man aged 18 to 30 in good health.

CDR3 amino acids: CASSQDWTSGGETQYF. V gene TRBV4-1 combines with J gene TRBJ2-5; TCRdb designates TRBD2, a call that cannot be tested without DNA. Germline loops: CDR1 MGHRA, CDR2 YSYEKL. The CDR3 contains 16 residues.